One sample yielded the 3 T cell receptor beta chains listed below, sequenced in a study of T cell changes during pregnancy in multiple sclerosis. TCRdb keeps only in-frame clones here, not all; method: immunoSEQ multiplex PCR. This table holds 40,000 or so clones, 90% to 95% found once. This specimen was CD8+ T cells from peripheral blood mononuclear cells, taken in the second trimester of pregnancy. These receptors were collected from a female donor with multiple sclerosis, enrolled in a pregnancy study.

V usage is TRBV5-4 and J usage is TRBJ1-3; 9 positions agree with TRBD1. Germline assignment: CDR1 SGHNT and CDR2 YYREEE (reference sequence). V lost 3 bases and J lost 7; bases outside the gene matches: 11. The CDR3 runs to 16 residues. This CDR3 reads CASSYGTGSYSNTIYF. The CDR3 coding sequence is TGTGCCAGCAGCTATGGGACAGGGAGCTATTCGAACACCATATATTTT.

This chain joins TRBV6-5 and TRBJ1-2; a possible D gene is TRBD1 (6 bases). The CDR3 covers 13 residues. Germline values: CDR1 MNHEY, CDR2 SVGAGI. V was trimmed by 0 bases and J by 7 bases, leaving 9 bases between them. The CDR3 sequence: CASSYSQGAGYTF. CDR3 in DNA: TGTGCCAGCAGTTACTCACAGGGAGCTGGCTACACCTTC.

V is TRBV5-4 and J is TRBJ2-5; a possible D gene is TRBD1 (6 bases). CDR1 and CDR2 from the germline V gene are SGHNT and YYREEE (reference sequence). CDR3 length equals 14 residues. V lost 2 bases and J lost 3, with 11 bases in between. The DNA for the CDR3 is TGTGCCAGCAGCTTACATTCAGGGGAAGAGACCCAGTACTTC. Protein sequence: CASSLHSGEETQYF.